This T cell receptor (beta chain) comes out of a study of radiation and T cells in renal cell carcinoma. Details on this clone: Its antigen remains unknown.

The CDR3 totals 14 residues. Trimming stripped 7 bases from V and 2 bases from J, with 13 bases between. Germline loops: CDR1 PRHDT, CDR2 FYEKMQ (reference sequence). Time point: blood 4 weeks post-SBRT, at nephrectomy. Treatment noted: 15 Gy SBRT to primary tumor, nephrectomy 4 weeks later. Nephrectomy followed 15 Gy stereotactic body radiation by 4 weeks. Clear cell pathology was present in this patient's renal cell carcinoma. Assay used: immunoSEQ multiplex PCR; TCRdb lists only in-frame clones, some missing. Of roughly 58,000 clones listed, 60% to 85% are singletons. Broader study findings: From baseline, blood top tumor clonotypes peaked at 2 weeks post-radiation.

This clonotype originated in a man in his sixties with renal cell carcinoma. Material: blood, obtained from a patient whose treatment included radiotherapy and nephrectomy. This chain uses TRBV13 with TRBJ2-3, with unresolved D. CDR3 in amino acids: CASTQRITTDTQYF. DNA for the CDR3: TGTGCCAGCACACAGCGAATAACCACAGATACGCAGTATTTT.